This TCR beta chain was captured by sequencing in a study of vaccination and CD4 T cells after COVID-19 (dated 2022 in TCRdb). Turning to the overall study: Convalescent patients had a positive SARS-CoV-2 result on nasal swab PCR, and of these patients, some 10 had mild disease and one had severe disease. The convalescent cohort comprised six males and four females, including two Hispanic individuals, seven Caucasians, two Asians and one multiracial person. Each participant got two doses of either the Pfizer-BioNTech BNT162b2 vaccine (n=8) or the Moderna mRNA-1273 vaccine (n=2). Post-COVID blood samples were collected from convalescent patients a median of about 92 days after diagnosis, with a range of about 35 to 180 days. The time from the second vaccine dose to post-vaccine blood sampling had a median of around 72 days and ranged from roughly 13 to 241 days. Culture stimuli were overlapping spike peptide pools from SARS-CoV-2 and from the common cold coronaviruses HCoV-NL63, HCoV-OC43 and HCoV-229E. In control cultures, a CEFX viral epitope pool was used as positive control, an HIV-1 Nef peptide pool was used as negative control, or no peptide was added. In fewer than 12 COVID-19 convalescent patients and a handful of infection-naive healthy vaccine recipients, researchers compared the spike-specific CD4+ TCR repertoire from before mRNA vaccination with the repertoire from after.

From cysteine to phenylalanine, the CDR3 is 15 amino acids long. The DNA shown is the 45-base CDR3, in frame from base 1. The germline V gene (reference sequence) specifies MNHEY as CDR1 and SMNVEV as CDR2. Clipping removes 0 bases from V and 1 base from J, with 1 as the unmatched junction base count. Libraries came from PCR. TCR sequencing of DNA from cultured CD4+ T cells used the Oncomine TCR Beta short-read assay at the Johns Hopkins FTIC core. The QIAamp micro DNA kit was used to extract genomic DNA from the cultured CD4+ T cells. Oncomine TCR Beta libraries made from cultured CD4+ T cells were pooled using unique dual indexes and sequenced on an Illumina iSeq 100. In the paper's pipeline: Non-productive sequences were removed, and CDR3s not starting with C, not ending with F or W, or shorter than 7 amino acids were discarded. Antigen-specific clonotypes were identified with the MANAFEST web application by comparing peptide-stimulated wells with reference and other culture wells. Positive clones required FDR below 0.05, an odds ratio above 5, and productive frequency above 0.1% in at least two of three replicate wells. Cross-reactive clonotypes were defined as significantly expanded in both SARS-CoV-2 spike wells and at least one common cold coronavirus spike condition. Similarity between CDR3 sequences was evaluated in R version 3.6.1 using Levenshtein distances (stringdist) and unrooted phylogenetic trees (ape). Clones were called with MiXCR by TCRdb after fastp trimmed the public reads at Q25, and only in-frame beta chains were retained. When rows share a CDR3 protein, they turn into one entry using the most common DNA and genes. The V and J calls come from TCRdb's annotation, not from the publication. For this sample the table gives about 20,000 distinct CDR3 sequences, of which approximately 32% were detected only once. The ten largest account for 12% of the sample.

Overall study results and their limits: Of the vaccine-specific clones in convalescent patients, 304 of 307, or nearly all, reacted only to SARS-CoV-2 spike and did not cross-react with common cold coronaviruses. Relatively few convalescent patients were included in the study, and early timepoints after natural infection were not analyzed. In convalescent patients, a median around 90% of post-vaccine SARS-CoV-2-reactive clones were detected only after vaccination, suggesting vaccine-specific priming. Although the median number of SARS-CoV-2-reactive clonotypes went up from some 23 after infection to roughly 40 after vaccination, the increase was not significant.

This clonotype was seen only a few times. The specificity of this receptor is unknown. It has no much larger one-base neighbor in the sample; base qualities were not kept. Interpreted using the paper, the treatment or condition label stands for: roughly nine-day PBMC culture with coronavirus spike peptide pools or control peptides (ViraFEST assay). To expand antigen-specific T cells with peptide pools and then pick out the expanded clonotypes through TCR sequencing, the study relied on the ViraFEST assay. The convalescent patients' positive SARS-CoV-2 PCR tests fell between March and December 2020, which was before the Alpha, Beta and Delta variants emerged in the United States. Fewer than 2.5 million PBMCs per well were cultured in IMDM with 5% human AB serum and about 9.2 IU/ml IL-2, plus 10 ug/ml peptide pools. Half of the culture medium was replaced with fresh IL-2-containing medium on days 3 and 7. CD4+ T cells were isolated after roughly eleven days of culture through negative selection using the EasySep CD4+ T cell isolation kit. PBMCs were separated from whole blood using Ficoll-Paque Plus gradient centrifugation and then either used fresh or cryopreserved at -140C. Each culture condition was generally run in triplicate wells.

The sequenced material came from cultured CD4+ T cells from blood. This TCR derives from a human donor with COVID-19. The chain uses TRBV27 and TRBJ2-3; the central 7 bases match TRBD2. The encoded CDR3 is CASSLSRGGTDTQYF. The nucleotides read TGTGCCAGCAGTTTATCACGGGGGGGCACAGATACGCAGTATTTT.